The entry below gives a single TCR beta chain sequence along with its context. The CDR3 loop spans 14 amino acids. In germline, CDR1 is MGHDK, CDR2 SYGVNS. Trimming took 10 bases from V and 0 from J, leaving 13 bases between them. The source of the sample is a study of CD8+ T cells in alopecia areata. As to treatment: oral pan-JAK inhibitor, 5-10 mg twice daily. cDNA serving as the sequencing template came from extracted, reverse transcribed RNA. The data were produced by immunoSEQ multiplex PCR, yet TCRdb's version contains in-frame clones alone and is incomplete. Among about 270,000 clones, approximately 60% were seen once, and the ten largest hold 0.93%.

The receptor was derived from a human donor with alopecia areata. This sample comprised CD4+ T cells sorted from blood, obtained between weeks 51 and 54, from a patient treated with tofacitinib. J is TRBJ1-5 and V is TRBV25-1; maybe TRBD1 (5 bases). CDR3 sequence reads: CATSTDYSNQPQHF. The CDR3, as DNA: TGTGCCACTTCGACAGATTATAGCAATCAGCCCCAGCATTTT.